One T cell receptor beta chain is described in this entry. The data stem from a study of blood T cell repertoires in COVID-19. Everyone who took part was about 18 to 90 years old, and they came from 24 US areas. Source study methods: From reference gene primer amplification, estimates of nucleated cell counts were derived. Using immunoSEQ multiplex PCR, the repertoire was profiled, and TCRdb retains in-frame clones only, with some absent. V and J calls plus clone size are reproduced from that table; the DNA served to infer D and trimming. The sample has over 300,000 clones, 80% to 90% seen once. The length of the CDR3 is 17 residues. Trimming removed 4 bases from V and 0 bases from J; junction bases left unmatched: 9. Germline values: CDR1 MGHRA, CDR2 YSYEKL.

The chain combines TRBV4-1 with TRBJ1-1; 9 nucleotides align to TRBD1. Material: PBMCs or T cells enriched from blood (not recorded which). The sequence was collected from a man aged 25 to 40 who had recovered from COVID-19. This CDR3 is CASSPRQGGFMNTEAFF. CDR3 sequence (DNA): TGCGCCAGCAGCCCCCGACAGGGGGGGTTCATGAACACTGAAGCTTTCTTT.